These 30 T cell receptor beta chains were sequenced from one sample in a study of T cell responses to AZD1222 COVID-19 vaccine. Assay: immunoSEQ multiplex PCR; the TCRdb copy retains only in-frame clones and omits some. This sample has some 94,000 clones, with roughly 87% found just once. The specimen comprised peripheral blood, sampled 28 days after the second AZD1222 dose. These receptors all stem from an adult who received the AZD1222 COVID-19 vaccine.

The rearrangement links TRBV11-2 to TRBJ1-2; the D is unclear. Germline loops: CDR1 SGHAT, CDR2 FQNNGV. V was trimmed by 0 bases and J by 8 bases, leaving 10 bases between them. This CDR3 is built from 13 residues. Here the CDR3 reads CASSLDRDQGYTF. DNA of the CDR3: TGTGCCAGCAGCTTAGATCGGGATCAGGGCTACACCTTC. The full variable domain, its missing parts supplied by reference TRBV11-2 and TRBJ1-2, is EAGVAQSPRYKIIEKRQSVAFWCNPISGHATLYWYQQILGQGPKLLIQFQNNGVVDDSQLPKDRFSAERLKGVDSTLKIQPAKLEDSAVYLCASSLDRDQGYTFGSGTRLTVV.

V gene TRBV5-1 combines with J gene TRBJ1-4; perhaps TRBD1 as D (5 bases). The germline gives CDR1 SGHRS, CDR2 YFSETQ. V lost 0 bases and J 6 bases, leaving 6 bases between the germline ends. The CDR3 consists of 13 residues. The CDR3 nucleotides read TGCGCCAGCAGCTTGGTAGGGGATGAAAAACTGTTTTTT. Its protein product is CASSLVGDEKLFF. Combining the CDR3 with reference TRBV5-1 and TRBJ1-4 gives the whole variable domain KAGVTQTPRYLIKTRGQQVTLSCSPISGHRSVSWYQQTPGQGLQFLFEYFSETQRNKGNFPGRFSGRQFSNSRSEMNVSTLELGDSALYLCASSLVGDEKLFFGSGTQLSVL.

The CDR3 here is CASSSRSGADTQYF. CDR3 sequence (DNA): TGTGCCAGCAGTTCCAGAAGTGGAGCGGATACGCAGTATTTT. The rearrangement links TRBV6-5 to TRBJ2-3, with D uncertain. V was shortened by 4 bases and J by 6 bases, with 14 bases between the two germline ends. This CDR3 contains 14 residues. Germline loops: CDR1 MNHEY, CDR2 SVGAGI.

This chain joins TRBV11-2 and TRBJ1-6; D may be TRBD1 (5 bases). Trimming removed 0 bases from V and 1 base from J, with 10 bases in between. Germline CDR1 and CDR2: SGHAT and FQNNGV. The CDR3 consists of 17 residues. The chain's CDR3 is CASSLDRGYSYNSPLHF. CDR3 coding DNA: TGTGCCAGCAGCTTAGATCGGGGGTATTCCTATAATTCACCCCTCCACTTT.

The rearrangement links TRBV7-3 to TRBJ2-3, with D possibly being TRBD2 (7 bases). The CDR3 contains 16 residues. Germline V gene lookup returns CDR1 SGHTA and CDR2 FQGTGA. The V gene lost 2 bases and the J gene lost 0 bases, with 12 bases spanning the gap. The CDR3: CASSLGGALSTDTQYF. The CDR3 bases are TGTGCCAGCAGCTTAGGGGGGGCGCTGAGCACAGATACGCAGTATTTT. Supplemented by reference TRBV7-3 and TRBJ2-3, the full variable domain reads GAGVSQTPSNKVTEKGKYVELRCDPISGHTALYWYRQSLGQGPEFLIYFQGTGAADDSGLPNDRFFAVRPEGSVSTLKIQRTERGDSAVYLCASSLGGALSTDTQYFGPGTRLTVL.

The chain joins TRBV19 to TRBJ2-1, with D perhaps assigned TRBD1 or TRBD2 (5 bases each). V lost 3 bases and J lost 4, with 25 bases in between. The CDR3 loop spans 19 amino acids. Germline V gene lookup returns CDR1 LNHDA and CDR2 SQIVND (reference sequence). This chain's CDR3 is CASSIPRVGARLPYNEQFF. Written as DNA, the CDR3 is TGTGCCAGTAGTATCCCGAGGGTAGGGGCTCGACTACCATACAATGAGCAGTTCTTC. Combining the CDR3 with reference TRBV19 and TRBJ2-1 gives the whole variable domain DGGITQSPKYLFRKEGQNVTLSCEQNLNHDAMYWYRQDPGQGLRLIYYSQIVNDFQKGDIAEGYSVSREKKESFPLTVTSAQKNPTAFYLCASSIPRVGARLPYNEQFFGPGTRLTVL.

V and J are TRBV18 and TRBJ2-7, with a tentative D call TRBD2 (5 bases). The CDR3 extends over 13 amino acids. V gave up 1 base and J gave up 6 bases, with 10 bases separating them. Germline lookup yields CDR1 KGHSH and CDR2 LQKENI. CDR3 residues: CASSPRRVGEQYF. As DNA, the CDR3 is TGTGCCAGCTCACCACGGCGGGTGGGCGAGCAGTACTTC.

The chain uses TRBV3-1 (or the pseudogene TRBV3-2) and TRBJ2-3; 8 positions match TRBD2. Trimming at V came to 4 bases and at J to 0 bases, leaving 3 bases not matched to a gene. The germline V gene has CDR1 LGHDT and CDR2 YNNKEL (reference sequence). The CDR3 totals 15 residues. CDR3 DNA sequence: TGTGCCAGCAGCCCTACTAGCGGCAGCACAGATACGCAGTATTTT. Protein product: CASSPTSGSTDTQYF.

The CDR3 is CASSKDRGGNTIYF. The CDR3 DNA is TGCGCCAGCAGCAAGGACAGGGGTGGAAACACCATATATTTT. The genes are TRBV5-1 and TRBJ1-3, with 9 bases matching TRBD1. This CDR3 spans 14 amino acids. CDR1 is SGHRS, CDR2 YFSETQ, per germline. The ends lost 4 bases at V and 3 bases at J; junction bases unmatched: 2.

This chain joins TRBV18 and TRBJ2-3; D ambiguous. CDR3 length: 14 residues. With 2 bases removed from V and 2 bases from J, the gap between germline ends came to 8 bases. Per the germline V gene, CDR1 is KGHSH and CDR2 is LQKENI. The CDR3 loop is CASSPGQTTDTQYF. The CDR3 region has the DNA TGTGCCAGCTCACCAGGCCAGACCACAGATACGCAGTATTTT.

The chain employs TRBV2 and TRBJ2-3, with D maybe TRBD2 (5 bases). V was trimmed by 4 bases and J by 7 bases, leaving 21 bases between them. There are 16 residues in the CDR3. Germline V gene lookup returns CDR1 SNHLY and CDR2 FYNNEI. CDR3 sequence reads: CASSVPDPPTGNTQYF. The CDR3 nucleotides are TGTGCCAGCAGTGTCCCGGACCCACCAACGGGGAATACGCAGTATTTT.

The chain employs TRBV6-1 and TRBJ1-2; D unresolved. Deletions cut 2 bases from V and 8 bases from J, with 9 bases between. The CDR3 runs to 12 residues. Germline V gene data show CDR1 as MNHNS and CDR2 as SASEGT. The CDR3 DNA reads as TGTGCCAGCAGTGAAAGGATCACAGGCTACACCTTC. Encoded protein: CASSERITGYTF.

J is TRBJ1-2 and V is TRBV4-1; the match to TRBD1 covers 7 bases. This CDR3 region has 15 residues. Germline assignment: CDR1 MGHRA and CDR2 YSYEKL. V lost 3 bases and J lost 5; bases outside the gene matches: 9. This chain's CDR3 is CASSHRRQGAYGYTF. DNA of the CDR3: TGCGCCAGCAGCCATCGAAGACAGGGAGCTTATGGCTACACCTTC.

V is TRBV30 and J is TRBJ2-1; 9 bases are a match to TRBD1. The CDR3 totals 15 residues. The junction had 3 bases not matched to a gene; V was cut back by 1 base and J by 2 bases. The germline V gene encodes CDR1 GTSNPN and CDR2 SVGIG (reference sequence). This CDR3 reads CAWSGGTGTYNEQFF. CDR3 bases: TGTGCCTGGAGTGGTGGGACAGGGACCTACAATGAGCAGTTCTTC.

CDR3 nucleotides: TGTGCCAGCTCACCGAGGACAGGGGGCTCCTACGAGCAGTACGTC. Translation gives CASSPRTGGSYEQYV. This chain uses TRBV18 with TRBJ2-7, with 10 positions matching TRBD1. Trimming cost V 3 bases and J 0 bases; bases outside gene matches: 2. The CDR3 consists of 15 residues. CDR1 and CDR2 from the germline V gene are KGHSH and LQKENI.

The rearrangement links TRBV6-1 to TRBJ1-2; D unresolved. Trimming took off 0 bases at V and 5 bases at J, with 10 bases between the two ends. Germline-derived CDR1 and CDR2 are MNHNS and SASEGT. There are 14 residues in the CDR3. CDR3 bases: TGTGCCAGCAGTGAAGCACGGGCAGGTTATGGCTACACCTTC. As protein: CASSEARAGYGYTF.

This clone was seen once. The CDR3 loop reads CASSLRGTLLSGELFF. CDR3 nucleotides: TGTGCCAGTTCTCTCAGGGGGACCCTTTTGAGCGGGGAGCTGTTTTTT. This rearrangement joins TRBV19 to TRBJ2-2; 7 positions match TRBD1. CDR3 length equals 16 residues. Trimming took 8 bases from V and 7 from J; bases not matched to a gene: 16. Germline lookup yields CDR1 LNHDA and CDR2 SQIVND (reference sequence).

This clone was counted between two and nine times. V and J are TRBV27 and TRBJ2-3; D gene ambiguous. The ends were cut back, 8 bases at V and 0 bases at J, with 15 bases in the middle. The CDR3 spans 15 residues. The germline gives CDR1 MNHEY, CDR2 SMNVEV (reference sequence). The CDR3 DNA follows: TGTGCCAGCCGTCCGTCTATGGGGAGCACAGATACGCAGTATTTT. Translated: CASRPSMGSTDTQYF.

The V call is TRBV14, the J call TRBJ2-1, with 10 bases lining up with TRBD1. Germline V gene lookup returns CDR1 SGHDN and CDR2 FVKESK. The CDR3 contains 16 residues. V lost 4 bases to trimming and J lost 5 bases; unmatched junction nucleotides: 8. The CDR3 bases are TGTGCCAGCAGCCGGGACAGGGGCATGGGAGACAATGAGCAGTTCTTC. Its protein product is CASSRDRGMGDNEQFF.

The chain combines TRBV4-3 with TRBJ2-4; 8 positions match TRBD1. The CDR3 loop spans 18 amino acids. CDR1 LGHNA and CDR2 YSLEER come from the germline V gene. V was pared by 0 bases and J by 2 bases, with 9 bases of the junction left unmatched. In DNA form, the CDR3 reads TGCGCCAGCAGCCAAGAAGGCCAGGGGGCGAACACCAAAAACATTCAGTACTTC. This translates into CASSQEGQGANTKNIQYF.

The chain employs TRBV5-1 and TRBJ2-7, with D possibly matching TRBD2 (6 bases). With 2 bases removed from V and 0 bases from J, the gap between germline ends came to 9 bases. The length of the CDR3 is 14 residues. Germline lookup yields CDR1 SGHRS and CDR2 YFSETQ. For the CDR3, the DNA is TGCGCCAGCAGCTTTTACGGGGGCTCCTACGAGCAGTACTTC. Residues: CASSFYGGSYEQYF. Supplemented by reference TRBV5-1 and TRBJ2-7, the full variable domain reads KAGVTQTPRYLIKTRGQQVTLSCSPISGHRSVSWYQQTPGQGLQFLFEYFSETQRNKGNFPGRFSGRQFSNSRSEMNVSTLELGDSALYLCASSFYGGSYEQYFGPGTRLTVT.

The J gene is TRBJ2-7, the V gene TRBV27; D remains unclear. CDR1 is MNHEY and CDR2 is SMNVEV in the germline V gene (reference sequence). Trimming left V 5 bases short and J 6 bases short, with 11 bases between. The CDR3 length is 12 residues. CDR3 amino acids: CASSTLGGEQYF. The CDR3 DNA sequence: TGTGCCAGCAGTACCCTAGGTGGCGAGCAGTACTTC.

The genes are TRBV6-2 or TRBV6-3 and TRBJ1-2; 7 bases agree with TRBD1. Germline V gene data show CDR1 as MNHEY and CDR2 as SVGEGT. Unmatched junction bases numbered 7, after V lost 5 bases and J lost 4 bases. The CDR3 runs 14 residues. The chain's CDR3 is CASSMTGTSYGYTF. The CDR3 region has the DNA TGTGCCAGCAGTATGACAGGGACCAGCTATGGCTACACCTTC.

This clone appeared once. The rearrangement joins TRBV19 to TRBJ1-4; TRBD1 aligns across 7 bases. The ends lost 3 bases at V and 8 bases at J; junction bases unmatched: 6. From germline, CDR1 is LNHDA and CDR2 SQIVND (reference sequence). The CDR3 contains 14 residues. CDR3 in amino acids: CASSMEGAGEKLFF. In DNA form, the CDR3 reads TGTGCCAGTAGTATGGAGGGGGCGGGGGAAAAACTGTTTTTT.

The chain couples TRBV7-9 to TRBJ2-5; TRBD1 might be the D (5 bases). Germline V lookup: CDR1 SEHNR, CDR2 FQNEAQ (reference sequence). The V gene lost 3 bases and the J gene lost 5 bases, with 25 bases spanning the gap. This CDR3 is 18 amino acids long. In DNA, the CDR3 is TGTGCCAGCAGCTTTTTGACCGCTCGACAGCACATAGGGGAGACCCAGTACTTC. It is translated as CASSFLTARQHIGETQYF.

The rearrangement joins TRBV9 to TRBJ2-6; D unresolved. Germline V lookup: CDR1 SGDLS, CDR2 YYNGEE. The CDR3 extends over 16 amino acids. Trimming pared 6 bases from V and 2 bases from J, leaving 15 bases between. The CDR3 protein is CASTNGRSAGANVLTF. CDR3 nucleotide sequence: TGTGCCAGCACCAATGGCAGGAGTGCTGGGGCCAACGTCCTGACTTTC.

The sample holds a few counts of this clone. The chain recombines TRBV30 with TRBJ1-6; unclear D gene. Trimming left V 2 bases short and J 7 bases short, with 12 bases between. The CDR3 runs to 14 residues. CDR1 is GTSNPN and CDR2 is SVGIG in the germline V gene (reference sequence). CDR3 bases: TGTGCCTGGAGTAGTGTAGTGAACAATTCACCCCTCCACTTT. Its protein product is CAWSSVVNNSPLHF.

The rearrangement links TRBV3-1 (or the pseudogene TRBV3-2) to TRBJ1-1; no definite D call. This CDR3 spans 15 amino acids. Germline CDR1 reads LGHDT; CDR2 reads YNNKEL (reference sequence). Trimming stripped 1 base from V and 5 bases from J, with 14 bases between. The CDR3 sequence is CASSQASSVRTEAFF. CDR3 coding DNA: TGTGCCAGCAGCCAAGCGTCTTCAGTAAGGACTGAAGCTTTCTTT.

The chain couples TRBV27 to TRBJ2-7, with D perhaps TRBD1 or TRBD2 (7 bases each). Per germline, CDR1 MNHEY and CDR2 SMNVEV (reference sequence). The germline V and J ends were trimmed by 2 bases and 7 bases, with 12 bases remaining between them. This CDR3 is 13 amino acids long. The CDR3 spells CASSLQGGVEQYF. The DNA of the CDR3 is TGTGCCAGCAGTTTACAGGGGGGGGTGGAGCAGTACTTC.

The chain links TRBV4-3 to TRBJ2-5; a possible D gene is TRBD1 (6 bases). V lost 4 bases and J 4 bases, leaving 16 bases between the germline ends. This CDR3 comprises 15 residues. Germline CDR1 and CDR2: LGHNA and YSLEER. In DNA, the CDR3 is TGCGCCAGCAGCCGAGGACAGACAAAGGGAGAGACCCAGTACTTC. Translation: CASSRGQTKGETQYF.